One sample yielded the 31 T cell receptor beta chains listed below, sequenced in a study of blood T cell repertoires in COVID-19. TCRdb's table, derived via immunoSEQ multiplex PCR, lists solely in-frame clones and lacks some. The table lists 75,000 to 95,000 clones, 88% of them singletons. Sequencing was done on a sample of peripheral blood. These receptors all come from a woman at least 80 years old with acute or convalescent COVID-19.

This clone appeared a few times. In DNA, the CDR3 is TGTGCCAGCAGCCCCCATGGCGGCTCCTACGAGCAGTACTTC. Translating gives CASSPHGGSYEQYF. The chain employs TRBV7-2 and TRBJ2-7; D call uncertain. Trimming removed 5 bases at V and 0 bases at J, with 11 bases between. CDR1 SGHTA and CDR2 FQGNSA come from the germline V gene. This CDR3 spans 14 amino acids.

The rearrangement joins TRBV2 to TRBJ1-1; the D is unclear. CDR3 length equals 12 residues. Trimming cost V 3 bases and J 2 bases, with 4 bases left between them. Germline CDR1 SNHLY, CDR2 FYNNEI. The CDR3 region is CASSDSNTEAFF. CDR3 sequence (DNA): TGTGCCAGCAGTGACAGTAACACTGAAGCTTTCTTT.

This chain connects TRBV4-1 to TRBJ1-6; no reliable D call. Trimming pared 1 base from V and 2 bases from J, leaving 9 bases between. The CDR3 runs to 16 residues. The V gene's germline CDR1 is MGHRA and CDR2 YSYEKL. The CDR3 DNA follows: TGCGCCAGCAGCCAAGCAGTTTCACCCTATAATTCACCCCTCCACTTT. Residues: CASSQAVSPYNSPLHF.

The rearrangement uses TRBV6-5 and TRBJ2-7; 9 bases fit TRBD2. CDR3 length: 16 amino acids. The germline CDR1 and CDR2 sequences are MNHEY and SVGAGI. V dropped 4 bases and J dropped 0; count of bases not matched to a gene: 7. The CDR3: CASSLRLADSSYEQYF. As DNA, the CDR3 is TGTGCCAGCAGTTTACGACTAGCGGATAGCTCCTACGAGCAGTACTTC.

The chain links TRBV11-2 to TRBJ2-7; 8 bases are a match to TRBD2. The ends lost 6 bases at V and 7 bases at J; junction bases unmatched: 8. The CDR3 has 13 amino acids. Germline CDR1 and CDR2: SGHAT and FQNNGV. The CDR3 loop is CASSFGLAGEQYF. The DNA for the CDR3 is TGTGCCAGCAGTTTTGGACTAGCAGGGGAGCAGTACTTC.

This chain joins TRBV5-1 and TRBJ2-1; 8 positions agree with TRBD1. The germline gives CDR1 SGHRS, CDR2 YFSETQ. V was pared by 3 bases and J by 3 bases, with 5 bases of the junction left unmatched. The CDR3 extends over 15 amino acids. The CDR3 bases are TGCGCCAGCAGCTCTCGGACAGGGCTCTACAATGAGCAGTTCTTC. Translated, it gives CASSSRTGLYNEQFF. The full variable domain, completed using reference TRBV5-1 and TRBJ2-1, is KAGVTQTPRYLIKTRGQQVTLSCSPISGHRSVSWYQQTPGQGLQFLFEYFSETQRNKGNFPGRFSGRQFSNSRSEMNVSTLELGDSALYLCASSSRTGLYNEQFFGPGTRLTVL.

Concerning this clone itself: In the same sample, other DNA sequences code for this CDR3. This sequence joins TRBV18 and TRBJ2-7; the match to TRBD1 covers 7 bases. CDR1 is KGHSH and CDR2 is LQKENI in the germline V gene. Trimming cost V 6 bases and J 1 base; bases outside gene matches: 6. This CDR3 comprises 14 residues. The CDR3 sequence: CASSSGTESYEQYF. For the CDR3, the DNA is TGTGCCAGCTCCTCCGGGACAGAATCCTACGAGCAGTACTTC.

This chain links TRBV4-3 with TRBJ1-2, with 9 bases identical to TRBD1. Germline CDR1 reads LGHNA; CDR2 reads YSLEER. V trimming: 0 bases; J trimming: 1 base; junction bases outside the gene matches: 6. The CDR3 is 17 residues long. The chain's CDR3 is CASSQETGTGNNYGYTF. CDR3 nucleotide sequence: TGCGCCAGCAGCCAAGAAACAGGGACAGGGAATAACTATGGCTACACCTTC.

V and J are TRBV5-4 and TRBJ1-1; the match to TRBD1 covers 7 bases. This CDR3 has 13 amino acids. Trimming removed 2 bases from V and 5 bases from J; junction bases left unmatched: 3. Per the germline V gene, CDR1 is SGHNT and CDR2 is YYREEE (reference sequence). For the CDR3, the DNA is TGTGCCAGCAGCTTCCAACAGGGGACTGAAGCTTTCTTT. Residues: CASSFQQGTEAFF.

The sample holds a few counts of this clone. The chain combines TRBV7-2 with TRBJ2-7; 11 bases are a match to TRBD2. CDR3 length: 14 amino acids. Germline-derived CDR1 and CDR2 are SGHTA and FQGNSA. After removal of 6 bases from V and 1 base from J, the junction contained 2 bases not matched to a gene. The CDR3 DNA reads TGTGCCAGCAGTCGGACTAGCGGGTCCTACGAGCAGTACTTC. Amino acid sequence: CASSRTSGSYEQYF. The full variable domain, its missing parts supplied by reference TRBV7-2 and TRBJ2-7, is GAGVSQSPSNKVTEKGKDVELRCDPISGHTALYWYRQSLGQGLEFLIYFQGNSAPDKSGLPSDRFSAERTGGSVSTLTIQRTQQEDSAVYLCASSRTSGSYEQYFGPGTRLTVT.

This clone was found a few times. In nucleotides, the CDR3 is TGTGCCAGCAGCTTAGCTAGTCAGGGGAACACTGAAGCTTTCTTT. As protein: CASSLASQGNTEAFF. This chain joins TRBV7-6 and TRBJ1-1; D perhaps matches TRBD1 (5 bases). Trimming took 0 bases from V and 1 from J, leaving 9 bases between them. Germline CDR1 and CDR2: SGHVS and FNYEAQ. The CDR3 extends over 15 amino acids. Supplemented by reference TRBV7-6 and TRBJ1-1, the full variable domain reads GAGVSQSPRYKVTKRGQDVALRCDPISGHVSLYWYRQALGQGPEFLTYFNYEAQQDKSGLPNDRFSAERPEGSISTLTIQRTEQRDSAMYRCASSLASQGNTEAFFGQGTRLTVV.

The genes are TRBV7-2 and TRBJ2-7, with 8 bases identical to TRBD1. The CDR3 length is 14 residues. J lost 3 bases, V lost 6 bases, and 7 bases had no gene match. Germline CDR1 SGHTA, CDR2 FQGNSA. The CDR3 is CASRVRGQVYEQYF. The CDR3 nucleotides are TGTGCCAGCAGAGTCAGGGGGCAAGTCTACGAGCAGTACTTC.

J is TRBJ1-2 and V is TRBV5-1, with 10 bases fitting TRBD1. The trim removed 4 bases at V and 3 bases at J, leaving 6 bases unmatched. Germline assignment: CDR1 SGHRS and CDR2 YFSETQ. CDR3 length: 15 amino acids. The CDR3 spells CASSTETGGDYGYTF. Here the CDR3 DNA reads TGCGCCAGCAGCACCGAGACAGGGGGCGACTATGGCTACACCTTC. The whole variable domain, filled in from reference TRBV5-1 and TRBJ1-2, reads KAGVTQTPRYLIKTRGQQVTLSCSPISGHRSVSWYQQTPGQGLQFLFEYFSETQRNKGNFPGRFSGRQFSNSRSEMNVSTLELGDSALYLCASSTETGGDYGYTFGSGTRLTVV.

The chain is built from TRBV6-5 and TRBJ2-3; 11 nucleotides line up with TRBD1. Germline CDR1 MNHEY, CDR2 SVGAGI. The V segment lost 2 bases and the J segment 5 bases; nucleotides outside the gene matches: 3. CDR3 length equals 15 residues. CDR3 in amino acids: CASSYGQGAQDTQYF. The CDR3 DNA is TGTGCCAGCAGTTACGGACAGGGGGCGCAAGATACGCAGTATTTT.

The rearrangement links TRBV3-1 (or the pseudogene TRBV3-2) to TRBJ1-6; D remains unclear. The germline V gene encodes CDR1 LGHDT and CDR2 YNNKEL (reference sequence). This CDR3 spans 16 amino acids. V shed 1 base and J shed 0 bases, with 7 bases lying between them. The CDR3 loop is CASSQAGVSYNSPLHF. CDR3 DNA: TGTGCCAGCAGCCAAGCCGGGGTCTCCTATAATTCACCCCTCCACTTT.

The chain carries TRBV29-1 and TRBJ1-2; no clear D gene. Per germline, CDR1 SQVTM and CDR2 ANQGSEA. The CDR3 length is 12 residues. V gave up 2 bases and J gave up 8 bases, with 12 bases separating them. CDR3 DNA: TGCAGCGTTGAAAAGGGCCGAGGGGGCTACACCTTC. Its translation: CSVEKGRGGYTF.

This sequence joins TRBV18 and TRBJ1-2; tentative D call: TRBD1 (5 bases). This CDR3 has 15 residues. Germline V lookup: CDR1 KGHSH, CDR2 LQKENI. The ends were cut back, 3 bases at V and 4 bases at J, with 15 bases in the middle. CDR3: CASSPGLDGGYGYTF. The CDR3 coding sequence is TGTGCCAGCTCACCGGGGTTGGACGGGGGCTATGGCTACACCTTC. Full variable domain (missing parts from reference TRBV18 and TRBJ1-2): NAGVMQNPRHLVRRRGQEARLRCSPMKGHSHVYWYRQLPEEGLKFMVYLQKENIIDESGMPKERFSAEFPKEGPSILRIQQVVRGDSAAYFCASSPGLDGGYGYTFGSGTRLTVV.

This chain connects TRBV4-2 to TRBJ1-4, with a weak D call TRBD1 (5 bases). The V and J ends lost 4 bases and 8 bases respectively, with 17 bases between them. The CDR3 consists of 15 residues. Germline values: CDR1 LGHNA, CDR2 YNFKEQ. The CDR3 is CASSLYGGVDEKLFF. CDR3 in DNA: TGTGCCAGCAGCCTCTATGGGGGGGTGGACGAAAAACTGTTTTTT.

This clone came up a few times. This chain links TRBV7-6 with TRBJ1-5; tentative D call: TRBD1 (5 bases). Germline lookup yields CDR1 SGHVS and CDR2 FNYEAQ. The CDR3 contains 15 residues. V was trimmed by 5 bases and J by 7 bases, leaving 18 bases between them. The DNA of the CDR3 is TGTGCCAGCAGCCCCGGTTGGGGCCACAGCCAGCCCCAGCATTTT. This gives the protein CASSPGWGHSQPQHF.

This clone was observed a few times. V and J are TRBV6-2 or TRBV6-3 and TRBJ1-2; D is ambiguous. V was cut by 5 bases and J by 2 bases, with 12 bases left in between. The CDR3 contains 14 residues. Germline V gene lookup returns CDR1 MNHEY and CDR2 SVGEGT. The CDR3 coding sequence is TGTGCCAGCAGTCTGGCCGGGAAGAACTATGGCTACACCTTC. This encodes CASSLAGKNYGYTF.

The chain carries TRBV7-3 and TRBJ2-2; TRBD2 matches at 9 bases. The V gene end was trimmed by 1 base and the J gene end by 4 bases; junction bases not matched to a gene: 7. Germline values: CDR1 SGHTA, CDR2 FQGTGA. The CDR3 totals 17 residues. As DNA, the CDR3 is TGTGCCAGCAGCTTAAGGTTAGCGGGAGTCCGCACCGGGGAGCTGTTTTTT. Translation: CASSLRLAGVRTGELFF.

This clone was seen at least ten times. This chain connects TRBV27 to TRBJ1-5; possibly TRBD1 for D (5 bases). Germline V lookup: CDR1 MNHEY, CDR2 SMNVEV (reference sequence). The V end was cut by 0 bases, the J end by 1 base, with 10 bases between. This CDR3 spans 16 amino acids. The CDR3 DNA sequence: TGTGCCAGCAGTTTATCTTGGGGGGAAAGCAATCAGCCCCAGCATTTT. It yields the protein CASSLSWGESNQPQHF.

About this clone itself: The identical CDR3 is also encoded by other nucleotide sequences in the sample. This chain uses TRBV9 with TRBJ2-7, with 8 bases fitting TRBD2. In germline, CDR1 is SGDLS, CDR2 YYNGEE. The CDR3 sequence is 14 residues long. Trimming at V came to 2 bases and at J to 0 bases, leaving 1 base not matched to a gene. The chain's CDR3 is CASSVSGNSYEQYF. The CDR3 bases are TGTGCCAGCAGCGTTAGCGGGAACTCCTACGAGCAGTACTTC. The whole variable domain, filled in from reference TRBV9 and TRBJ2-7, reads DSGVTQTPKHLITATGQRVTLRCSPRSGDLSVYWYQQSLDQGLQFLIQYYNGEERAKGNILERFSAQQFPDLHSELNLSSLELGDSALYFCASSVSGNSYEQYFGPGTRLTVT.

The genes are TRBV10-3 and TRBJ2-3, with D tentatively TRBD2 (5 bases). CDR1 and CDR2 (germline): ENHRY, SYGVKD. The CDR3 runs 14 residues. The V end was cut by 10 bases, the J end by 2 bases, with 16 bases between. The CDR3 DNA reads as TGTGCCAGCCTAGCAGATGATTACACAGATACGCAGTATTTT. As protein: CASLADDYTDTQYF.

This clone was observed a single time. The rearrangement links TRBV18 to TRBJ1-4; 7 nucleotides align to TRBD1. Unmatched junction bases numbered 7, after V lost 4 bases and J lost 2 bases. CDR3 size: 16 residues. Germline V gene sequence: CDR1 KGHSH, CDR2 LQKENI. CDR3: CASSRNRGSTNEKLFF. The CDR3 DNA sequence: TGTGCCAGCTCACGCAACAGGGGTAGCACTAATGAAAAACTGTTTTTT.

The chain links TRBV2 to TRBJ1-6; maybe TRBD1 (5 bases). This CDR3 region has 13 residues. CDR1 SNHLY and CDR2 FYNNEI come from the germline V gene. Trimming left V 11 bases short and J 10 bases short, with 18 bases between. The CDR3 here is CAAVAQAASPLHF. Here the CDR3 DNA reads TGTGCCGCGGTTGCACAGGCCGCGTCACCCCTCCACTTT.

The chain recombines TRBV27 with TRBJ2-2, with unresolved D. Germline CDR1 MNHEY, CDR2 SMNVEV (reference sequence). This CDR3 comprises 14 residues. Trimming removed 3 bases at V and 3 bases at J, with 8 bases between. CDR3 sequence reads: CASSFIRDTGELFF. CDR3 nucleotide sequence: TGTGCCAGCAGTTTCATCCGGGACACCGGGGAGCTGTTTTTT.

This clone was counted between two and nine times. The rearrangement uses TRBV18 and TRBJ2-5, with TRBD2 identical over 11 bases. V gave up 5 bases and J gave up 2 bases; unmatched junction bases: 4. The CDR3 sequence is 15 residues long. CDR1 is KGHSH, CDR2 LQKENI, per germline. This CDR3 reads CASSTLAGGQETQYF. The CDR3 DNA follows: TGTGCCAGCTCAACCTTAGCGGGAGGGCAAGAGACCCAGTACTTC.

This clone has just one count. As DNA, the CDR3 is TGCAGCGTTGAAGTGGGGATAGGGGCCTACAATGAGCAGTTCTTC. Encoded protein: CSVEVGIGAYNEQFF. The V call is TRBV29-1, the J call TRBJ2-1; possible D gene TRBD1, 5 bases. Germline loops: CDR1 SQVTM, CDR2 ANQGSEA. This CDR3 has 15 amino acids. Trimming left V 1 base short and J 2 bases short, with 12 bases between.

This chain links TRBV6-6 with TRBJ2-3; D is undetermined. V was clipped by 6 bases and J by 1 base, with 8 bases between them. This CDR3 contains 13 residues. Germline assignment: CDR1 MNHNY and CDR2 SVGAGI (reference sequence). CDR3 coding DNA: TGTGCCAGCAGAACCGAGGGCACAGATACGCAGTATTTT. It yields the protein CASRTEGTDTQYF.

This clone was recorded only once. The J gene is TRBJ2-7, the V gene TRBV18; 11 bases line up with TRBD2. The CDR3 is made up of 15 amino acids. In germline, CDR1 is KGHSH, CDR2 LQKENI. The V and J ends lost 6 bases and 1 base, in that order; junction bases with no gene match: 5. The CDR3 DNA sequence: TGTGCCAGCTCCCAGACTAGCGGGGTATCCTACGAGCAGTACTTC. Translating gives CASSQTSGVSYEQYF. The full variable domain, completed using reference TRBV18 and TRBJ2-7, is NAGVMQNPRHLVRRRGQEARLRCSPMKGHSHVYWYRQLPEEGLKFMVYLQKENIIDESGMPKERFSAEFPKEGPSILRIQQVVRGDSAAYFCASSQTSGVSYEQYFGPGTRLTVT.